The clone carrying this TCR beta chain has a count of ten or more. This entry comes from a study of T cells after yellow fever vaccination. Turning to the study itself: SMART-Seq v4 Ultra Low Input handled preparation of low-cell-number fractions.

This CDR3 spans 14 amino acids. Trimming cost V 5 bases and J 6 bases; bases outside gene matches: 3. CDR1 is SGHTA and CDR2 is FQGNSA in the germline V gene. MiXCR, run by TCRdb on the 5' RACE reads, gives a single entry per CDR3 protein. Of under 40,000 distinct CDR3 sequences listed, around 6.7% were seen once; the top ten hold about 22%. Sequences were derived from PBMCs, either bulk or a sorted T-cell subset (CD4+, CD8+, memory, or dextramer-sorted; not recorded which), sampled on the day of the first yellow fever vaccination. The gene calls are TRBV7-2 and TRBJ1-6; 8 nucleotides match TRBD1. The sequence came from a man between 18 and 35 years old who received the YFV17D yellow fever vaccine. CDR3 DNA sequence: TGTGCCAGCAGCGAAGGACAGGGTAATTCACCCCTCCACTTT. Translation: CASSEGQGNSPLHF.